Below, one T cell receptor (beta chain) is given with its context. Its matching antigen is unknown. Bulk TCR libraries were made with methods that had been previously described and with listed TCR primers. TCRdb re-derived calls from the PCR reads in MiXCR, one entry per CDR3 protein. The sample carries approximately 550,000 distinct CDR3 sequences, about 22% recorded once. The data derive from a study of molecular identifiers for immune sequencing clone quantification. Notes on the study in general: Clones above 20 RNA copies contained over 98% of effector molecules but under 1% of naive ones. Spiked-in Jurkat TCR RNA corresponding to one cell was reported as detectable against over 900,000 naive cells.

The CDR3 contains 16 residues. V was trimmed by 5 bases and J by 3 bases, leaving 19 bases between them. The rearrangement uses TRBV12-3 or TRBV12-4 and TRBJ2-5; either TRBD1 or TRBD2 may supply D (5 bases each). Material for sequencing was naive CD8+ T cells from blood, with Jurkat cell RNA spiked in. Stated subset: FACS-sorted CD8+CD4-CCR7+CD45RA+ naive T cells. This TCR was recovered from a human donor in good health. Some libraries in this study had Jurkat cell RNA spiked in. The DNA of the CDR3 is TGTGCCAGCAGTCCCGGGACGACTACTGAGAAAGAGACCCAGTACTTC. It is translated as CASSPGTTTEKETQYF.